The 6 T cell receptor beta chains listed next were all sequenced from one sample in a study of blood T cell repertoires in COVID-19. The repertoire was sequenced with immunoSEQ multiplex PCR; TCRdb's copy has only in-frame clones and lacks some. The sample yields about 180,000 clones, around 83% seen once. Material for sequencing was peripheral blood. Receptor source: a woman in her 70s with COVID-19, enrolled during active disease.

This clone occurred a few times. The rearrangement links TRBV9 to TRBJ2-1, with 7 positions matching TRBD2. V shed 3 bases and J 0 bases; nucleotides not matched to a gene: 3. Germline CDR1 SGDLS, CDR2 YYNGEE. The CDR3 spans 15 residues. The CDR3 here is CASSAGLGSYNEQFF. CDR3 DNA sequence: TGTGCCAGCAGCGCCGGACTAGGCTCCTACAATGAGCAGTTCTTC. The full variable domain, rest sourced from reference TRBV9 and TRBJ2-1, is DSGVTQTPKHLITATGQRVTLRCSPRSGDLSVYWYQQSLDQGLQFLIQYYNGEERAKGNILERFSAQQFPDLHSELNLSSLELGDSALYFCASSAGLGSYNEQFFGPGTRLTVL.

The chain is built from TRBV6-6 and TRBJ2-1; TRBD2 matches at 9 bases. From germline, CDR1 is MNHNY and CDR2 SVGAGI (reference sequence). J gave up 7 bases and V 0 bases, and 7 bases lay outside the gene matches. The CDR3 loop spans 16 amino acids. The CDR3 region has the DNA TGTGCCAGCAGTTACTCGGGGACTAGCACCTCGAATGAGCAGTTCTTC. Protein sequence: CASSYSGTSTSNEQFF.

The J gene is TRBJ1-1, the V gene TRBV2; TRBD1 is a possible D gene (6 bases). CDR1 and CDR2 (germline): SNHLY, FYNNEI. The CDR3 covers 14 residues. V dropped 6 bases and J dropped 4 bases, with 15 bases sitting between them. The CDR3 spells CASREQGRGTEAFF. DNA of the CDR3: TGTGCCAGCAGGGAACAGGGTAGAGGCACTGAAGCTTTCTTT.

This chain connects TRBV11-2 to TRBJ2-5, with D perhaps TRBD2 (5 bases). The V end was cut by 5 bases, the J end by 5 bases, with 12 bases between. This CDR3 spans 13 amino acids. Germline CDR1 SGHAT, CDR2 FQNNGV. The CDR3 region is CASSAGLRETQYF. The CDR3 DNA is TGTGCCAGCAGCGCAGGACTGAGGGAGACCCAGTACTTC.

The V call is TRBV5-1, the J call TRBJ2-5, with 7 bases that match TRBD1. Germline lookup yields CDR1 SGHRS and CDR2 YFSETQ. CDR3 size: 13 residues. Losses at the gene ends were 1 base for V and 5 bases for J; bases not matched to a gene: 2. CDR3 in amino acids: CASSLRGRETQYF. The DNA for the CDR3 is TGCGCCAGCAGCTTGAGGGGGCGGGAGACCCAGTACTTC.

The genes are TRBV18 and TRBJ2-5; a possible D gene is TRBD1 (6 bases). The CDR3 has 16 amino acids. Trimming took 3 bases from V and 0 from J, leaving 14 bases between them. CDR1 is KGHSH, CDR2 LQKENI, per germline. The CDR3 here is CASSPGVGGYQETQYF. CDR3 in DNA: TGTGCCAGCTCACCGGGAGTAGGGGGATACCAAGAGACCCAGTACTTC.